A selection of T cell receptor beta chains follows, all from one sample in a study of molecular identifiers for immune sequencing clone quantification. Using its own MiXCR run on the PCR reads, TCRdb lists one record per CDR3 protein. This table has 80,000 to 100,000 distinct CDR3 sequences, 20% to 25% appearing once. Specimen: naive CD8+ T cells from blood, with Jurkat cell RNA spiked in. These receptor sequences come from a human donor in good health. Some libraries in this study had Jurkat cell RNA spiked in. Both conserved end residues are part of each CDR3. D genes are given only for firm matches. Rows give clone size only sometimes, using once, few, many, or a class for an expanded clone.

J: TRBJ1-5; V: TRBV3-1; D: -; size: many; CDR3: CASSQVSSVRLPTSNQPQHF; DNA: TGTGCCAGCAGCCAAGTGTCGTCGGTGCGTCTTCCCACTAGCAATCAGCCCCAGCATTTT
J: TRBJ1-4; V: TRBV20-1; D: TRBD1; size: many; CDR3: CSARAYKDSGQTTNEKLFF; DNA: TGCAGTGCTAGAGCCTATAAGGACTCGGGACAGACAACTAATGAAAAACTGTTTTTT
J: TRBJ1-6; V: TRBV28; D: TRBD1; size: -; CDR3: CASSLRDRVDSPLHF; DNA: TGTGCCAGCAGTTTAAGGGACAGGGTTGATTCACCCCTCCACTTT
J: TRBJ1-3; V: TRBV10-3; D: -; size: many; CDR3: CAISEQGSGNTIYF; DNA: TGTGCCATCAGTGAGCAGGGCTCTGGAAACACCATATATTTT
J: TRBJ1-4; V: TRBV7-9; D: TRBD1; size: many; CDR3: CASSGSDRVSEKLFF; DNA: TGTGCCAGCAGCGGATCCGACAGGGTTTCTGAAAAACTGTTTTTT
J: TRBJ2-1; V: TRBV30; D: -; size: few; CDR3: CAWEGVGGGEQFF; DNA: TGTGCCTGGGAGGGTGTAGGGGGGGGTGAGCAGTTCTTC
J: TRBJ2-7; V: TRBV7-8; D: -; size: many; CDR3: CASSSTDPSPPTYEQYF; DNA: TGTGCCAGCAGCTCGACCGACCCTAGCCCCCCGACCTACGAGCAGTACTTC
J: TRBJ2-7; V: TRBV7-9; D: TRBD2; size: few; CDR3: CASSRDYLGEQYF; DNA: TGTGCCAGCAGCCGGGACTACTTGGGTGAGCAGTACTTC
J: TRBJ2-5; V: TRBV7-9; D: -; size: -; CDR3: CASSLAWHQVAGEQEPQYF; DNA: TGTGCCAGCAGCTTAGCGTGGCACCAGGTGGCTGGCGAGCAAGAGCCCCAGTACTTC
J: TRBJ1-1; V: TRBV19; D: -; size: -; CDR3: CASSISFNTEAFF; DNA: TGTGCCAGTAGTATTTCATTCAACACTGAAGCTTTCTTT
J: TRBJ1-1; V: TRBV6-2/TRBV6-3; D: -; size: many; CDR3: CASTGGTEAFF; DNA: TGTGCCAGCACGGGGGGAACTGAAGCTTTCTTT
J: TRBJ1-1; V: TRBV19; D: TRBD1; size: once; CDR3: CASSALTGTHTEAFF; DNA: TGTGCCAGTAGTGCTCTGACAGGGACCCACACTGAAGCTTTCTTT
J: TRBJ2-7; V: TRBV4-3; D: -; size: -; CDR3: CASSQEIRGRASAQYF; DNA: TGCGCCAGCAGCCAAGAAATTCGCGGGCGCGCTTCCGCGCAGTACTTC
J: TRBJ2-7; V: TRBV28; D: TRBD2; size: many; CDR3: CASSEGTSGAYYEQYF; DNA: TGTGCCAGCAGCGAAGGGACTAGCGGAGCATACTACGAGCAGTACTTC
J: TRBJ2-3; V: TRBV4-3; D: TRBD2; size: many; CDR3: CASSQILLAGGEDTQYF; DNA: TGCGCCAGCAGCCAGATATTACTAGCGGGAGGTGAAGATACGCAGTATTTT
J: TRBJ2-7; V: TRBV29-1; D: -; size: many; CDR3: CSVRGGVGAGSYEQYF; DNA: TGCAGCGTGAGGGGGGGGGTCGGAGCGGGATCCTACGAGCAGTACTTC
J: TRBJ1-5; V: TRBV12-3/TRBV12-4; D: -; size: -; CDR3: CASTAGDGVSNQPQQF; DNA: TGTGCCAGCACCGCGGGGGACGGAGTTAGCAATCAGCCCCAGCAGTTT
J: TRBJ2-1; V: TRBV9; D: TRBD2; size: few; CDR3: CASSSTGTSGYNEQFF; DNA: TGTGCCAGCAGCTCTACCGGGACTAGCGGATACAATGAGCAGTTCTTC
J: TRBJ2-7; V: TRBV5-6; D: TRBD1; size: -; CDR3: CASSLAPDRRYEQYF; DNA: TGTGCCAGCAGCTTGGCCCCGGACAGGCGCTACGAGCAGTACTTC
J: TRBJ2-7; V: TRBV7-9; D: TRBD1; size: many; CDR3: CASSARTGVYEQYF; DNA: TGTGCCAGCAGCGCCCGGACAGGGGTCTACGAGCAGTACTTC
J: TRBJ2-6; V: TRBV12-3/TRBV12-4; D: -; size: -; CDR3: CASSFRVSGANVLTF; DNA: TGTGCCAGCAGTTTTCGGGTCTCTGGGGCCAACGTCCTGACTTTC
J: TRBJ1-1; V: TRBV6-2/TRBV6-3; D: -; size: many; CDR3: CASSYGGGTEAFF; DNA: TGTGCCAGCAGTTATGGAGGGGGCACTGAAGCTTTCTTT
J: TRBJ2-1; V: TRBV30; D: TRBD1; size: few; CDR3: CAWTPYGTGLSYNEQFF; DNA: TGTGCCTGGACCCCGTACGGGACAGGGCTGTCCTACAATGAGCAGTTCTTC
J: TRBJ2-6; V: TRBV27; D: -; size: many; CDR3: CASRSSGANVLTF; DNA: TGTGCCAGCCGGAGCTCTGGGGCCAACGTCCTGACTTTC
J: TRBJ1-5; V: TRBV6-2/TRBV6-3; D: -; size: many; CDR3: CASSPWTGNQPQHF; DNA: TGTGCCAGCAGTCCCTGGACAGGCAATCAGCCCCAGCATTTT
J: TRBJ2-3; V: TRBV5-8; D: TRBD2; size: few; CDR3: CAGGPSGGAPTDTQYF; DNA: TGTGCCGGAGGACCTAGCGGGGGGGCGCCGACAGATACGCAGTATTTT
J: TRBJ2-7; V: TRBV11-2; D: -; size: -; CDR3: CAGSAGRATYEQYF; DNA: TGTGCCGGCTCAGCGGGCAGGGCAACCTACGAGCAGTACTTC
J: TRBJ1-5; V: TRBV6-2/TRBV6-3; D: -; size: few; CDR3: CACSYSGEIQPQHF; DNA: TGTGCCTGCAGTTACTCCGGGGAGATTCAGCCCCAGCATTTT
J: TRBJ2-5; V: TRBV7-9; D: TRBD1; size: few; CDR3: CASSFPTGVGTQYF; DNA: TGTGCCAGCAGCTTCCCGACAGGGGTCGGGACCCAGTACTTC
J: TRBJ2-5; V: TRBV7-9; D: -; size: many; CDR3: CASSSRVGSYQETQYF; DNA: TGTGCCAGCAGTTCACGTGTCGGTTCATACCAAGAGACCCAGTACTTC
J: TRBJ2-4; V: TRBV20-1; D: TRBD2; size: many; CDR3: CSANEHGGAAKNIQYF; DNA: TGCAGTGCCAACGAACACGGGGGGGCGGCCAAAAACATTCAGTACTTC
J: TRBJ2-1; V: TRBV9; D: TRBD2; size: many; CDR3: CASSVAGREDYNEQFF; DNA: TGTGCCAGCAGCGTAGCGGGGCGGGAGGACTACAATGAGCAGTTCTTC
J: TRBJ2-5; V: TRBV6-5; D: -; size: many; CDR3: CASSYIPGRETQYF; DNA: TGTGCCAGCAGTTACATTCCAGGGCGAGAGACCCAGTACTTC
J: TRBJ2-7; V: TRBV20-1; D: -; size: many; CDR3: CSPLPEGFHEQYF; DNA: TGCAGTCCCCTCCCAGAGGGGTTCCACGAGCAGTACTTC
J: TRBJ2-1; V: TRBV11-3; D: -; size: -; CDR3: CASSLAGRVSYNEQLF; DNA: TGTGCCAGCAGCTTAGCCGGCAGGGTCTCCTACAATGAGCAGCTCTTC
J: TRBJ1-1; V: TRBV5-5; D: -; size: few; CDR3: CTSSITLNTEAFF; DNA: TGTACCAGCAGCATTACGCTGAACACTGAAGCTTTCTTT
J: TRBJ2-7; V: TRBV6-2/TRBV6-3; D: -; size: many; CDR3: CASSYSSREVGFDDEQYF; DNA: TGTGCCAGCAGTTACTCGTCCAGGGAGGTTGGATTCGACGACGAGCAGTACTTC
J: TRBJ1-5; V: TRBV4-1; D: -; size: -; CDR3: CASSFTGLNQHQHF; DNA: TGCGCCAGCAGCTTTACAGGGCTCAATCAGCACCAGCATTTT
J: TRBJ2-3; V: TRBV5-6; D: TRBD2; size: -; CDR3: CASIFVTPSGSSTDTQYF; DNA: TGTGCCAGCATCTTTGTAACGCCTAGCGGCTCTAGCACAGATACGCAGTATTTT
J: TRBJ1-1; V: TRBV27; D: -; size: many; CDR3: CASSLYAKGTEAFF; DNA: TGTGCCAGCAGTTTATACGCCAAGGGCACTGAAGCTTTCTTT
J: TRBJ2-4; V: TRBV30; D: -; size: many; CDR3: CAWSSSKNIQYF; DNA: TGTGCCTGGAGTTCCTCCAAAAACATTCAGTACTTC
J: TRBJ2-5; V: TRBV4-1; D: -; size: many; CDR3: CASSQVFAGPPLQETQYF; DNA: TGCGCCAGCAGCCAGGTATTTGCGGGACCGCCCCTCCAAGAGACCCAGTACTTC
J: TRBJ2-3; V: TRBV11-2; D: TRBD1; size: many; CDR3: CASSSSTTPGQGGADTQYF; DNA: TGTGCCAGCAGCTCCTCGACCACTCCGGGACAGGGGGGTGCAGATACGCAGTATTTT
J: TRBJ1-5; V: TRBV19; D: TRBD1; size: -; CDR3: CASSMQGAQPQHF; DNA: TGTGCCAGTAGTATGCAGGGGGCTCAGCCCCAGCATTTT
J: TRBJ1-1; V: TRBV5-5; D: -; size: many; CDR3: CASSLRGPNTEVFF; DNA: TGTGCCAGCAGCTTGCGGGGCCCCAACACTGAAGTTTTCTTT
J: TRBJ2-3; V: TRBV15; D: TRBD2; size: many; CDR3: CATSRKTSGSSTDTQYF; DNA: TGTGCCACCAGCAGAAAGACTAGCGGGTCTAGCACAGATACGCAGTATTTT
J: TRBJ2-7; V: TRBV30; D: -; size: many; CDR3: CAWSTDRADEQYF; DNA: TGTGCCTGGAGCACCGACAGAGCGGACGAGCAGTACTTC
J: TRBJ1-1; V: TRBV4-1; D: -; size: many; CDR3: CASSQDGLMNTEAFF; DNA: TGCGCCAGCAGCCAAGATGGACTCATGAACACTGAAGCTTTCTTT
J: TRBJ2-3; V: TRBV19; D: -; size: many; CDR3: CASITAHGPTDTQYF; DNA: TGTGCCAGTATTACCGCTCATGGGCCCACAGATACGCAGTATTTT
J: TRBJ1-6; V: TRBV6-1; D: -; size: few; CDR3: CASSEYGRSSYNSPLHF; DNA: TGTGCCAGCAGTGAGTACGGAAGGAGCTCCTATAATTCACCCCTCCACTTT
J: TRBJ1-5; V: TRBV2; D: TRBD1; size: -; CDR3: CASSENRGLSNQPQHF; DNA: TGTGCCAGCAGTGAAAACAGGGGGCTTAGCAATCAGCCCCAGCATTTT